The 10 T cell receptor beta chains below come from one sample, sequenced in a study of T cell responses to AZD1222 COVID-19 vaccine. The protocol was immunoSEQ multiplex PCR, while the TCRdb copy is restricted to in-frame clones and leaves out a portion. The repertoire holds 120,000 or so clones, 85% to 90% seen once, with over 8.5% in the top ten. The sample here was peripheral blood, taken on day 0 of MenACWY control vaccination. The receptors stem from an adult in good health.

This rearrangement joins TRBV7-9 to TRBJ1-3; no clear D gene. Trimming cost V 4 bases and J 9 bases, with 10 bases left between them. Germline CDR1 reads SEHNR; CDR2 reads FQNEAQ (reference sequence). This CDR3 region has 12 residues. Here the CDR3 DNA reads TGTGCCAGCAGCTCTGAGGGAGGCACCATATATTTT. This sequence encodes CASSSEGGTIYF.

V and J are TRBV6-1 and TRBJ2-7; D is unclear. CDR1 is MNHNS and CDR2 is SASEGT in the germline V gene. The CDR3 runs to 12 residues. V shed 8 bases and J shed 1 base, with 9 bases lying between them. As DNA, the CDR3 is TGTGCCAGCGGCTTCCCATCCTACGAGCAGTACTTC. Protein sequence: CASGFPSYEQYF.

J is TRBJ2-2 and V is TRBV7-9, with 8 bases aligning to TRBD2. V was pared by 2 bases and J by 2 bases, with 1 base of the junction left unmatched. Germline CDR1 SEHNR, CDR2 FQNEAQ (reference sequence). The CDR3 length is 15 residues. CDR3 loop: CASSLTSGNTGELFF. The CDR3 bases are TGTGCCAGCAGCTTAACTAGCGGAAACACCGGGGAGCTGTTTTTT.

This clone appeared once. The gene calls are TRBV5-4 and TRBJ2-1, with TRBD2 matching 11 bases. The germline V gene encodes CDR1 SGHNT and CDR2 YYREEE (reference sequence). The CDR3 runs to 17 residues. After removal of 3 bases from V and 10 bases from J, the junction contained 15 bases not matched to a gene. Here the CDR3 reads CASSWPTSGGGGREQFF. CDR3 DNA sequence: TGTGCCAGCAGCTGGCCTACTAGCGGGGGAGGGGGTCGAGAGCAGTTCTTC.

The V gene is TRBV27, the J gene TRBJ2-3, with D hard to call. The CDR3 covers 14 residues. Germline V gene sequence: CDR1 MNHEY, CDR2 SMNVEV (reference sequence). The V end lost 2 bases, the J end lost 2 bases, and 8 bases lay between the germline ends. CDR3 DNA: TGTGCCAGCAGTTTACAACTTTTCACAGATACGCAGTATTTT. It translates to CASSLQLFTDTQYF.

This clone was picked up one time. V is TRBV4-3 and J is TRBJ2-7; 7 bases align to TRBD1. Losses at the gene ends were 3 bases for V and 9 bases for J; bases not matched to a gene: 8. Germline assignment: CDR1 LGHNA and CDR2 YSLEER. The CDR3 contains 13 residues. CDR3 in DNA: TGCGCCAGCAGCCACCAAACAGGGGAAGGGCAGTACTTC. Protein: CASSHQTGEGQYF.

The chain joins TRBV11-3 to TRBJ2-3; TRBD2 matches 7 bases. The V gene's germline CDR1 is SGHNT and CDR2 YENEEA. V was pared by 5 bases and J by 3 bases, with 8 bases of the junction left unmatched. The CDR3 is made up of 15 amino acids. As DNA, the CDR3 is TGTGCCAGCAGCAAGGGGACTACGCAGACAGATACGCAGTATTTT. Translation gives CASSKGTTQTDTQYF.

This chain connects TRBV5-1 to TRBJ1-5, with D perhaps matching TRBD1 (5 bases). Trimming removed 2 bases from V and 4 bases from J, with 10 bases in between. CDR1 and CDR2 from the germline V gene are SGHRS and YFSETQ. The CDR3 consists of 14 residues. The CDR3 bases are TGCGCCAGCAGCTTAGGGACGGAGAATCAGCCCCAGCATTTT. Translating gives CASSLGTENQPQHF. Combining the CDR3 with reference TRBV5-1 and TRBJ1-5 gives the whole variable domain KAGVTQTPRYLIKTRGQQVTLSCSPISGHRSVSWYQQTPGQGLQFLFEYFSETQRNKGNFPGRFSGRQFSNSRSEMNVSTLELGDSALYLCASSLGTENQPQHFGDGTRLSIL.

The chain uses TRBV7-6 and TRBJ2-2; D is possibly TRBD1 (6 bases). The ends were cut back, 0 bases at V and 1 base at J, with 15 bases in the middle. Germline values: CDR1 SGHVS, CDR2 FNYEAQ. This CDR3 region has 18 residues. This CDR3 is CASSLAPGQGMNTGELFF. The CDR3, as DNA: TGTGCCAGCAGCTTAGCCCCTGGGCAGGGGATGAACACCGGGGAGCTGTTTTTT.

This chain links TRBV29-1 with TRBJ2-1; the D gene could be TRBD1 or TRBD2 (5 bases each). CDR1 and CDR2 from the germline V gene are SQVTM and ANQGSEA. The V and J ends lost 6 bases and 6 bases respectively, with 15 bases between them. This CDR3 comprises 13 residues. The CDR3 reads CSVDRDQTNEQFF. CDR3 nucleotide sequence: TGCAGCGTCGACCGGGACCAGACCAATGAGCAGTTCTTC.